This TCR beta chain was obtained from a study of shared T cell receptors in the human thymus. CDR1 MGHRA and CDR2 YSYEKL come from the germline V gene. The CDR3 contains 16 residues. The trim removed 4 bases at V and 3 bases at J, leaving 7 bases unmatched. Here immunoSEQ multiplex PCR was the method, and the copy in TCRdb shows in-frame clones only, minus some. This sample has about 660,000 clones; 88% occur once, and the top ten carry about 0.01%. In addition, the sample was reused for a study of human thymus T cells.

The sequence came from a boy less than two years old with a congenital heart defect. Sequencing was done on a sample of thymocytes. The chain combines TRBV4-1 with TRBJ2-1; 9 nucleotides agree with TRBD2. CDR3 DNA: TGCGCCAGCAGCCGAACGACTAGCGGCTTCTACAATGAGCAGTTCTTC. Amino acids: CASSRTTSGFYNEQFF.